The 19 T cell receptor beta chains given below trace back to one sample, sequenced in a study of T cell changes during pregnancy in multiple sclerosis. This table comes from immunoSEQ multiplex PCR, and its TCRdb copy is limited to in-frame clones, with some not included. Of about 80,000 clones listed, 85% to 95% are singletons. The sequenced sample was peripheral blood, obtained after pregnancy. The receptors stem from a female donor in good health, enrolled as a control in a pregnancy study.

The J gene is TRBJ1-4, the V gene TRBV18; 10 positions match TRBD1. V trimming: 3 bases; J trimming: 8 bases; junction bases outside the gene matches: 9. The germline gives CDR1 KGHSH, CDR2 LQKENI. The CDR3 totals 16 residues. CDR3 region: CASSPRQGAGEEKLFF. Written as DNA, the CDR3 is TGTGCCAGCTCACCTCGACAGGGGGCAGGAGAGGAAAAACTGTTTTTT.

The chain joins TRBV28 to TRBJ2-6; weak D call: TRBD1 (6 bases). Germline-derived CDR1 and CDR2 are MDHEN and SYDVKM. CDR3 length: 16 amino acids. V lost 5 bases, J lost 0 bases, and 11 bases lay in between. The CDR3 DNA sequence: TGTGCCAGCAGTGGCAGGGGCTCCTCTGGGGCCAACGTCCTGACTTTC. Protein sequence: CASSGRGSSGANVLTF.

This clone came up once. The chain is built from TRBV28 and TRBJ2-7; D not resolved. The CDR3 length is 13 residues. Per the germline V gene, CDR1 is MDHEN and CDR2 is SYDVKM. V was shortened by 4 bases and J by 5 bases, with 12 bases between the two germline ends. CDR3 DNA sequence: TGTGCCAGCAGTTATGCAGGAAACGACGAGCAGTACTTC. Translation gives CASSYAGNDEQYF. The whole variable domain, filled in from reference TRBV28 and TRBJ2-7, reads DVKVTQSSRYLVKRTGEKVFLECVQDMDHENMFWYRQDPGLGLRLIYFSYDVKMKEKGDIPEGYSVSREKKERFSLILESASTNQTSMYLCASSYAGNDEQYFGPGTRLTVT.

This CDR3 reads CSVVDGPADTQYF. CDR3 coding DNA: TGCAGCGTTGTCGATGGGCCCGCAGATACGCAGTATTTT. The chain is built from TRBV29-1 and TRBJ2-3; no firm D call. V lost 4 bases and J lost 4, with 12 bases in between. This CDR3 region has 13 residues. Germline V gene sequence: CDR1 SQVTM, CDR2 ANQGSEA.

The J gene is TRBJ2-2, the V gene TRBV10-3; 14 bases align to TRBD2. The germline gives CDR1 ENHRY, CDR2 SYGVKD. Trimming took 4 bases from V and 7 from J; bases not matched to a gene: 5. This CDR3 contains 16 residues. The CDR3 DNA reads as TGTGCCATCAGTGCAAGGACTAGCGGGGGGATCGGGGAGCTGTTTTTT. The encoded protein is CAISARTSGGIGELFF.

The chain joins TRBV5-1 to TRBJ1-2, with 10 bases that match TRBD1. Germline values: CDR1 SGHRS, CDR2 YFSETQ. The CDR3 is made up of 15 amino acids. The V gene end was trimmed by 2 bases and the J gene end by 2 bases; junction bases not matched to a gene: 3. As DNA, the CDR3 is TGCGCCAGCAGCTTCGGGACAGGGGTGAACTATGGCTACACCTTC. Amino acid sequence: CASSFGTGVNYGYTF.

The J gene is TRBJ2-7, the V gene TRBV6-5; perhaps TRBD1 as D (7 bases). CDR3 length: 15 amino acids. With 6 bases removed from V and 7 bases from J, the gap between germline ends came to 22 bases. Germline V gene lookup returns CDR1 MNHEY and CDR2 SVGAGI. The CDR3 nucleotides read TGTGCCAGCAGAAACCAGGGGGGTAGGGTCCAAGAGCAGTACTTC. Amino acid sequence: CASRNQGGRVQEQYF.

The table lists this clone with a count of one. The V call is TRBV29-1, the J call TRBJ2-1, with TRBD1 as a possible D gene (6 bases). CDR3 size: 13 residues. Germline CDR1 SQVTM, CDR2 ANQGSEA. The V gene lost 7 bases and the J gene lost 5 bases, with 15 bases spanning the gap. The CDR3 sequence: CSASGDLHNEQFF. The CDR3 DNA is TGCAGCGCCTCAGGGGACCTACACAATGAGCAGTTCTTC.

The chain couples TRBV7-9 to TRBJ2-5; 9 bases fit TRBD1. The CDR3 contains 16 residues. Germline V CDR1 and CDR2: SEHNR, FQNEAQ (reference sequence). The V and J ends lost 0 bases and 2 bases, in that order; junction bases with no gene match: 4. The CDR3 bases are TGTGCCAGCAGCTTAGCGATGACAGGGGGACAAGAGACCCAGTACTTC. Its protein product is CASSLAMTGGQETQYF.

This sequence joins TRBV4-1 and TRBJ1-2; 7 bases agree with TRBD1. The CDR3 covers 15 residues. The trim removed 1 base at V and 8 bases at J, leaving 10 bases unmatched. Germline values: CDR1 MGHRA, CDR2 YSYEKL. The CDR3 DNA follows: TGCGCCAGCAGCCAAGCGGGGACAGCGATTGACGGCTACACCTTC. Amino acid sequence: CASSQAGTAIDGYTF.

The chain recombines TRBV18 with TRBJ1-3; a weak D match, TRBD1 (6 bases). CDR1 is KGHSH and CDR2 is LQKENI in the germline V gene. The ends were cut back, 5 bases at V and 1 base at J, with 12 bases in the middle. The CDR3 spans 15 residues. The CDR3 spells CASSRDTGSGNTIYF. The CDR3 region has the DNA TGTGCCAGCTCAAGGGACACAGGGTCTGGAAACACCATATATTTT.

The chain recombines TRBV28 with TRBJ2-1, with 10 bases lining up with TRBD2. Germline V gives CDR1 MDHEN, CDR2 SYDVKM. The V and J ends lost 5 bases and 7 bases, in that order; junction bases with no gene match: 14. This CDR3 has 17 amino acids. CDR3 residues: CASSPLQLAGTRNEQFF. CDR3 coding DNA: TGTGCCAGCAGTCCCCTTCAACTAGCGGGGACACGAAATGAGCAGTTCTTC.

The chain couples TRBV7-3 to TRBJ2-3; D not certain. The CDR3 has 16 residues. Deletions cut 3 bases from V and 0 bases from J, with 13 bases between. The V gene's germline CDR1 is SGHTA and CDR2 FQGTGA. The CDR3 protein is CASSLSSTESTDTQYF. The CDR3 DNA reads TGTGCCAGCAGCTTGTCGTCGACGGAGAGCACAGATACGCAGTATTTT.

The chain carries TRBV5-1 and TRBJ1-3, with D tentatively TRBD1 (6 bases). V gave up 0 bases and J gave up 0 bases, with 10 bases separating them. CDR3 size: 16 residues. The germline V gene has CDR1 SGHRS and CDR2 YFSETQ. CDR3 sequence reads: CASSLEGGPSGNTIYF. The DNA of the CDR3 is TGCGCCAGCAGCTTGGAAGGGGGACCCTCTGGAAACACCATATATTTT.

The chain is built from TRBV4-2 and TRBJ2-3, with 9 bases fitting TRBD2. Germline assignment: CDR1 LGHNA and CDR2 YNFKEQ. This CDR3 is built from 14 residues. Trimming cost V 4 bases and J 4 bases; bases outside gene matches: 3. The CDR3 sequence is CASSPSGRPDTQYF. The DNA of the CDR3 is TGTGCCAGCAGCCCAAGCGGGAGGCCAGATACGCAGTATTTT.

This chain links TRBV11-3 with TRBJ2-1; D uncertain. The CDR3 loop spans 12 amino acids. Trimming removed 1 base from V and 10 bases from J, with 8 bases in between. Germline lookup yields CDR1 SGHNT and CDR2 YENEEA. As DNA, the CDR3 is TGTGCCAGCAGCTTAGTTTCCGGGGAGCAGTTCTTC. It is translated as CASSLVSGEQFF. Together with reference TRBV11-3 and TRBJ2-1, the CDR3 gives the full variable domain: EAGVVQSPRYKIIEKKQPVAFWCNPISGHNTLYWYLQNLGQGPELLIRYENEEAVDDSQLPKDRFSAERLKGVDSTLKIQPAELGDSAVYLCASSLVSGEQFFGPGTRLTVL.

Remarks on this clone: This same CDR3 is encoded by further DNA sequences in the sample. J is TRBJ2-3 and V is TRBV7-9; TRBD2 agrees at 14 bases. This CDR3 contains 16 residues. The trim removed 4 bases at V and 4 bases at J, leaving 4 bases unmatched. Looked up from germline, CDR1 is SEHNR and CDR2 is FQNEAQ (reference sequence). CDR3 sequence: CASSSGLAGGSDTQYF. The CDR3 DNA reads as TGTGCCAGCAGCTCCGGACTAGCGGGGGGATCAGATACGCAGTATTTT.

The J gene is TRBJ2-3, the V gene TRBV4-3; 7 nucleotides match TRBD1. V was pared by 4 bases and J by 5 bases, with 12 bases of the junction left unmatched. Germline V gene data show CDR1 as LGHNA and CDR2 as YSLEER. The length of the CDR3 is 16 residues. This CDR3 reads CASSPFPTGAGDTQYF. As DNA, the CDR3 is TGCGCCAGCAGCCCTTTCCCTACAGGGGCTGGAGATACGCAGTATTTT.

The chain joins TRBV20-1 to TRBJ1-1; no firm D call. This CDR3 is built from 10 residues. CDR1 is DFQATT and CDR2 is SNEGSKA in the germline V gene (reference sequence). The V end was cut by 3 bases, the J end by 4 bases, with 3 bases between. The CDR3 DNA reads TGCAGTGCTAGTCGCACTGAAGCTTTCTTT. This translates into CSASRTEAFF.